These 26 T cell receptor beta chains came from one sample sequenced in a study of blood T cell repertoires in COVID-19. Some clones are missing from TCRdb's copy, which holds only in-frame ones; the method was immunoSEQ multiplex PCR. This table has roughly 250,000 clones, nearly 90% appearing once. Source material: peripheral blood. The receptors were sampled from a woman aged 40 to 50 who had recovered from COVID-19.

The rearrangement joins TRBV19 to TRBJ2-7; 11 bases are shared with TRBD2. The trim removed 3 bases at V and 2 bases at J, leaving 6 bases unmatched. The CDR3 consists of 16 residues. Germline-derived CDR1 and CDR2 are LNHDA and SQIVND (reference sequence). The CDR3 spells CASSIGLAGVPYEQYF. The CDR3 DNA sequence: TGTGCCAGTAGTATCGGACTAGCGGGCGTTCCCTACGAGCAGTACTTC.

This sequence joins TRBV9 and TRBJ1-2, with D uncertain. Trimming pared 0 bases from V and 3 bases from J, leaving 6 bases between. The germline gives CDR1 SGDLS, CDR2 YYNGEE. This CDR3 has 13 amino acids. DNA of the CDR3: TGTGCCAGCAGCGTAGCAGGTTACTATGGCTACACCTTC. It encodes CASSVAGYYGYTF.

The chain links TRBV20-1 to TRBJ1-5, with a weak D call TRBD1 (5 bases). Germline-derived CDR1 and CDR2 are DFQATT and SNEGSKA (reference sequence). CDR3 length: 14 residues. V was clipped by 3 bases and J by 5 bases, with 14 bases between them. The CDR3 loop reads CSASPSGRDQPQHF. The CDR3, as DNA: TGCAGTGCTAGTCCTTCAGGGAGGGATCAGCCCCAGCATTTT.

This chain links TRBV6-2 or TRBV6-3 with TRBJ2-7; 7 positions agree with TRBD2. CDR3 length equals 17 residues. The V and J ends lost 5 bases and 0 bases, in that order; junction bases with no gene match: 13. The germline CDR1 and CDR2 sequences are MNHEY and SVGEGT. The CDR3 DNA follows: TGTGCCAGCAGTCCGATTAAAAGAGCGGGGAGCTCCTACGAGCAGTACTTC. Translating gives CASSPIKRAGSSYEQYF.

J is TRBJ1-2 and V is TRBV19; 8 nucleotides line up with TRBD1. CDR1 and CDR2 (germline): LNHDA, SQIVND (reference sequence). This CDR3 region has 15 residues. The ends lost 6 bases at V and 4 bases at J; junction bases unmatched: 10. CDR3 residues: CASSPFPGTGYGYTF. The CDR3 nucleotides read TGTGCCAGTAGCCCTTTTCCCGGGACAGGCTATGGCTACACCTTC.

CDR3 loop: CASSPGTGPYEQYF. The CDR3 nucleotides read TGTGCCAGCAGCCCCGGGACAGGACCTTACGAGCAGTACTTC. The chain uses TRBV28 and TRBJ2-7, with 8 bases fitting TRBD1. The CDR3 runs 14 residues. Looked up from germline, CDR1 is MDHEN and CDR2 is SYDVKM. V trimming: 6 bases; J trimming: 4 bases; junction bases outside the gene matches: 8.

The chain carries TRBV4-3 and TRBJ2-3, with 7 bases identical to TRBD1. Germline V gives CDR1 LGHNA, CDR2 YSLEER. V was clipped by 5 bases and J by 2 bases; unmatched bases: 10. This CDR3 is 16 amino acids long. The CDR3: CASSRQGPGNTDTQYF. The CDR3 region has the DNA TGCGCCAGCAGCAGACAGGGCCCCGGTAACACAGATACGCAGTATTTT.

V usage is TRBV27 and J usage is TRBJ1-5; no clear D gene. The germline V gene encodes CDR1 MNHEY and CDR2 SMNVEV (reference sequence). CDR3 length: 14 amino acids. V was cut by 5 bases and J by 2 bases, with 10 bases left in between. CDR3 residues: CASSLRTGNQPQHF. For the CDR3, the DNA is TGTGCCAGCAGTCTACGAACTGGCAATCAGCCCCAGCATTTT.

The chain employs TRBV18 and TRBJ2-5, with D perhaps TRBD2 (6 bases). The CDR3 is made up of 14 amino acids. With 6 bases removed from V and 0 bases from J, the gap between germline ends came to 11 bases. Per germline, CDR1 KGHSH and CDR2 LQKENI. The CDR3 coding sequence is TGTGCCAGCTCCTACACGGGGGACCAAGAGACCCAGTACTTC. Residues: CASSYTGDQETQYF.

This sequence joins TRBV5-1 and TRBJ2-2; 8 bases line up with TRBD2. The V and J ends lost 4 bases and 1 base, in that order; junction bases with no gene match: 3. In germline, CDR1 is SGHRS, CDR2 YFSETQ. This CDR3 is 15 amino acids long. CDR3 nucleotide sequence: TGCGCCAGCAGCATTAGCGGGGTGAACACCGGGGAGCTGTTTTTT. It is translated as CASSISGVNTGELFF.

The chain recombines TRBV6-2 or TRBV6-3 with TRBJ1-5; possible D gene TRBD1, 5 bases. CDR1 is MNHEY and CDR2 is SVGEGT in the germline V gene. With 2 bases removed from V and 2 bases from J, the gap between germline ends came to 10 bases. This CDR3 has 15 residues. The CDR3 bases are TGTGCCAGCAGTTACCCGCCGGGGGGCAATCAGCCCCAGCATTTT. It encodes CASSYPPGGNQPQHF.

The CDR3 sequence: CASSRQGTTNEKLFF. CDR3 nucleotide sequence: TGTGCCAGTAGTAGACAGGGCACAACTAATGAAAAACTGTTTTTT. This chain joins TRBV19 and TRBJ1-4; 7 bases are shared with TRBD1. The CDR3 has 15 residues. Germline V CDR1 and CDR2: LNHDA, SQIVND (reference sequence). With 4 bases clipped from V and 0 bases from J, the junction kept 2 bases outside the gene matches. Complete variable domain (other parts from reference TRBV19 and TRBJ1-4): DGGITQSPKYLFRKEGQNVTLSCEQNLNHDAMYWYRQDPGQGLRLIYYSQIVNDFQKGDIAEGYSVSREKKESFPLTVTSAQKNPTAFYLCASSRQGTTNEKLFFGSGTQLSVL.

J is TRBJ1-2 and V is TRBV6-5; a weak D match, TRBD1 (6 bases). CDR3 length: 14 residues. Deletions cut 2 bases from V and 7 bases from J, with 14 bases between. In germline, CDR1 is MNHEY, CDR2 SVGAGI. CDR3 bases: TGTGCCAGCAGTTACGCGTTTGGGGGCTCTGGCTACACCTTC. It is translated as CASSYAFGGSGYTF.

This clone was counted once. The gene calls are TRBV4-3 and TRBJ2-3, with 8 bases fitting TRBD2. The trim removed 4 bases at V and 2 bases at J, leaving 2 bases unmatched. The germline V gene encodes CDR1 LGHNA and CDR2 YSLEER. CDR3 length: 14 residues. The CDR3 is CASSLSGATDTQYF. DNA of the CDR3: TGCGCCAGCAGCCTTAGCGGGGCCACAGATACGCAGTATTTT.

The rearrangement links TRBV5-1 to TRBJ2-3; 8 bases are a match to TRBD2. This CDR3 contains 16 residues. Germline V gene data show CDR1 as SGHRS and CDR2 as YFSETQ. Unmatched junction bases numbered 8, after V lost 0 bases and J lost 5 bases. CDR3 sequence reads: CASSLADGRALDTQYF. DNA of the CDR3: TGCGCCAGCAGCTTGGCGGACGGGAGGGCCCTAGATACGCAGTATTTT. The full variable domain, rest sourced from reference TRBV5-1 and TRBJ2-3, is KAGVTQTPRYLIKTRGQQVTLSCSPISGHRSVSWYQQTPGQGLQFLFEYFSETQRNKGNFPGRFSGRQFSNSRSEMNVSTLELGDSALYLCASSLADGRALDTQYFGPGTRLTVL.

The chain has TRBV6-1 and TRBJ2-5, with D uncertain. This CDR3 comprises 14 residues. The V end lost 3 bases, the J end lost 4 bases, and 12 bases lay between the germline ends. The V gene's germline CDR1 is MNHNS and CDR2 SASEGT. CDR3 nucleotides: TGTGCCAGCAGTGAGGTCCCACAGTTAGAGACCCAGTACTTC. Its protein product is CASSEVPQLETQYF.

The CDR3 sequence: CASSASGGSGNTIYF. The CDR3 region has the DNA TGTGCCAGCAGTGCCTCAGGGGGCTCTGGAAACACCATATATTTT. This chain connects TRBV25-1 to TRBJ1-3; 7 bases map to TRBD1. With V trimmed by 4 bases and J by 0 bases, 3 bases remained unmatched. CDR1 and CDR2 from the germline V gene are MGHDK and SYGVNS. The CDR3 has 15 residues.

The chain employs TRBV6-2 or TRBV6-3 and TRBJ1-6; D may be TRBD1 (6 bases). Germline V CDR1 and CDR2: MNHEY, SVGEGT. Between the trimmed V and J ends, which lost 8 bases and 8 bases, there was a span of 22 bases. CDR3 length equals 16 residues. The CDR3 DNA reads as TGTGCCAGCCGCCGGATGGAGACAGGCCTAGATTCACCCCTCCACTTT. Amino acids: CASRRMETGLDSPLHF.

The chain has TRBV27 and TRBJ2-6; the D gene is possibly TRBD2 (5 bases). The germline V gene has CDR1 MNHEY and CDR2 SMNVEV (reference sequence). The CDR3 covers 19 residues. V was cut by 5 bases and J by 4 bases, with 24 bases left in between. DNA for the CDR3: TGTGCCAGCAGTCCTCTGGCGGGCCGGTCAACGACGGGGGCCAACGTCCTGACTTTC. This codes for CASSPLAGRSTTGANVLTF.

V is TRBV9 and J is TRBJ2-2, with 9 nucleotides matching TRBD2. CDR1 is SGDLS, CDR2 YYNGEE, per germline. The CDR3 consists of 17 residues. V gave up 4 bases and J gave up 5 bases; unmatched junction bases: 12. This CDR3 reads CASSISPGLARTGELFF. In DNA, the CDR3 is TGTGCCAGCAGCATCTCCCCTGGACTAGCGAGGACCGGGGAGCTGTTTTTT. Filled out from reference TRBV9 and TRBJ2-2, the complete variable domain reads DSGVTQTPKHLITATGQRVTLRCSPRSGDLSVYWYQQSLDQGLQFLIQYYNGEERAKGNILERFSAQQFPDLHSELNLSSLELGDSALYFCASSISPGLARTGELFFGEGSRLTVL.

The V gene is TRBV6-6, the J gene TRBJ2-2, with 8 bases that match TRBD1. Trimming at V came to 5 bases and at J to 3 bases, leaving 11 bases not matched to a gene. Germline loops: CDR1 MNHNY, CDR2 SVGAGI (reference sequence). This CDR3 is 17 amino acids long. Here the CDR3 reads CASSRLQGVGDTGELFF. CDR3 DNA: TGTGCCAGCAGTCGACTACAGGGGGTAGGAGACACCGGGGAGCTGTTTTTT.

This clone was detected only a few times. This chain connects TRBV3-1 (or the pseudogene TRBV3-2) to TRBJ1-1; D may be TRBD1 (6 bases). Germline assignment: CDR1 LGHDT and CDR2 YNNKEL (reference sequence). V lost 8 bases to trimming and J lost 1 base, with 14 bases between them. The CDR3 runs 14 residues. DNA of the CDR3: TGTGCCAGCGCCAGAGGGGGACAGAACACTGAAGCTTTCTTT. Translated, it gives CASARGGQNTEAFF.

This chain uses TRBV24-1 with TRBJ1-5; a possible D gene is TRBD1 (6 bases). The germline V gene has CDR1 KGHDR and CDR2 SFDVKD. Trimming pared 9 bases from V and 3 bases from J, leaving 14 bases between. This CDR3 has 14 amino acids. The CDR3 is CATATTGNNQPQHF. The CDR3 DNA is TGTGCCACCGCGACTACAGGGAACAATCAGCCCCAGCATTTT.

For the CDR3, the DNA is TGTGCCAGCAGTTACCGAGGGGGGACCCAGTACTTC. This gives the protein CASSYRGGTQYF. This chain uses TRBV6-5 with TRBJ2-5, with a weak D call TRBD1 (6 bases). The CDR3 has 12 residues. Trimming shortened V by 2 bases and J by 7 bases, and 8 bases separated the two germline ends. The germline V gene encodes CDR1 MNHEY and CDR2 SVGAGI.

This chain connects TRBV25-1 to TRBJ1-3; D might be TRBD1 (5 bases). The CDR3 contains 14 residues. Germline assignment: CDR1 MGHDK and CDR2 SYGVNS. The germline V and J ends were trimmed by 2 bases and 2 bases, with 7 bases remaining between them. Here the CDR3 reads CASSETGAGNTIYF. In DNA form, the CDR3 reads TGTGCCAGCAGTGAAACGGGGGCTGGAAACACCATATATTTT.

The chain couples TRBV7-9 to TRBJ2-3, with unresolved D. V was shortened by 3 bases and J by 4 bases, with 8 bases between the two germline ends. The CDR3 extends over 13 amino acids. From germline, CDR1 is SEHNR and CDR2 FQNEAQ (reference sequence). The CDR3 loop reads CASSFGSADTQYF. CDR3 sequence (DNA): TGTGCCAGCAGCTTTGGTTCGGCAGATACGCAGTATTTT.